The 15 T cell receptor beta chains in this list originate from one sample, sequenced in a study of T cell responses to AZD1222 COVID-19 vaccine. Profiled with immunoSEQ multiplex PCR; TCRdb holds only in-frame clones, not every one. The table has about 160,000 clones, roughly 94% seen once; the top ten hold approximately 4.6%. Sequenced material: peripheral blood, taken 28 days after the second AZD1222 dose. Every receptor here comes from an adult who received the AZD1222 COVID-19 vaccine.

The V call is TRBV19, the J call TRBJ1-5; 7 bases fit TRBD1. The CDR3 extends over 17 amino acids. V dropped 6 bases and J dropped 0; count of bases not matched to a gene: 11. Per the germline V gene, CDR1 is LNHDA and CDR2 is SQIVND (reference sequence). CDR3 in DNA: TGTGCCAGTAGGCGAACCGGGACAGCATATAGCAATCAGCCCCAGCATTTT. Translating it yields CASRRTGTAYSNQPQHF.

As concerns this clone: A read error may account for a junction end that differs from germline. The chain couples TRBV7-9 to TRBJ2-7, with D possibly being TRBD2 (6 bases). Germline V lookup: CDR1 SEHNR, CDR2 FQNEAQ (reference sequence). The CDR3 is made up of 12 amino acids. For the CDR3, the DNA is TGTGCCAGCAGCTTAGGAGGGAGGTCCCGGGACTTC. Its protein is CASSLGGRSRDF.

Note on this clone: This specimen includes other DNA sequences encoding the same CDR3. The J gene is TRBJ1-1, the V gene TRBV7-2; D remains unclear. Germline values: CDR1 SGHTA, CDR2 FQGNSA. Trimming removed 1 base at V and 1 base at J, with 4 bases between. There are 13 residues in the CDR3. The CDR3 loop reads CASSLEPNTEAFF. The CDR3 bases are TGTGCCAGCAGCTTAGAACCGAACACTGAAGCTTTCTTT.

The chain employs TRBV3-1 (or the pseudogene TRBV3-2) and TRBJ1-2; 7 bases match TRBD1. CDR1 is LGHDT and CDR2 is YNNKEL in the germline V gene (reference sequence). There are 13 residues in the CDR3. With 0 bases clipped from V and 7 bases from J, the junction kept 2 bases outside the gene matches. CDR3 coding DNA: TGTGCCAGCAGCCAAGACAGGGGGAGTGGCTACACCTTC. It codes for CASSQDRGSGYTF.

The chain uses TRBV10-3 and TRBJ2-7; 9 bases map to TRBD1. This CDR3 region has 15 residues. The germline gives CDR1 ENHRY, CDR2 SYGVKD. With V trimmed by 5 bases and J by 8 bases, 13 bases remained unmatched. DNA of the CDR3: TGTGCCATCAGTCACAGGGGGCCCTCCCTTACGAAGCAGTACTTC. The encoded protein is CAISHRGPSLTKQYF.

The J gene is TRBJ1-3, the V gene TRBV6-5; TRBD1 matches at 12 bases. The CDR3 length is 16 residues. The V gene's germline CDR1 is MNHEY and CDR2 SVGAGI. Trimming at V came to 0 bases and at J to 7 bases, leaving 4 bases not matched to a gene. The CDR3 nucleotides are TGTGCCAGCAGTTACTCCGGGACAGGGGGCACGAACACCATATATTTT. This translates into CASSYSGTGGTNTIYF.

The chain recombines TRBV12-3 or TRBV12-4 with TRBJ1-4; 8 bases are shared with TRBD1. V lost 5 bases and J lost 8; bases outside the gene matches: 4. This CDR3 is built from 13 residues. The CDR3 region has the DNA TGTGCCAGCAGTGGACAGGGCCGCGAAAAACTGTTTTTT. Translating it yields CASSGQGREKLFF.

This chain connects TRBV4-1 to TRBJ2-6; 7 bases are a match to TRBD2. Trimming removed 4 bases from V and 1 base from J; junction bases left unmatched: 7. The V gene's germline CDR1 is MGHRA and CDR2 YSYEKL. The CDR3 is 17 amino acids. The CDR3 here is CASSLGQGGSGANVLTF. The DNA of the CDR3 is TGCGCCAGCAGCCTGGGGCAGGGAGGGTCTGGGGCCAACGTCCTGACTTTC.

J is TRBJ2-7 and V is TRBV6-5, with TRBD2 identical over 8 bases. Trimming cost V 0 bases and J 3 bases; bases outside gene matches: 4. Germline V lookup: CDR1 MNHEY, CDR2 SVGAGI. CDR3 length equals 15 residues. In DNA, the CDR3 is TGTGCCAGCAGTTACTCCCGACGGGGGGGCTACGAGCAGTACTTC. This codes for CASSYSRRGGYEQYF.

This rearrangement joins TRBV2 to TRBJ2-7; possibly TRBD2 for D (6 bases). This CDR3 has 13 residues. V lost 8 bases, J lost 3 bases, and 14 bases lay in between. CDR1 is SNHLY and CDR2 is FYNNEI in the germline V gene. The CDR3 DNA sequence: TGTGCCAGCGGTCGGAGGGGAGACTACGAGCAGTACTTC. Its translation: CASGRRGDYEQYF.

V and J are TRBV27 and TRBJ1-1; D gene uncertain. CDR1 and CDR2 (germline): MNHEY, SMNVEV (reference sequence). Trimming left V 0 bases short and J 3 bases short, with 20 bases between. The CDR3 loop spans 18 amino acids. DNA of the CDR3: TGTGCCAGCAGTTTATCGAAAGGACGGATGGGCAGAGACACTGAAGCTTTCTTT. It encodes CASSLSKGRMGRDTEAFF.

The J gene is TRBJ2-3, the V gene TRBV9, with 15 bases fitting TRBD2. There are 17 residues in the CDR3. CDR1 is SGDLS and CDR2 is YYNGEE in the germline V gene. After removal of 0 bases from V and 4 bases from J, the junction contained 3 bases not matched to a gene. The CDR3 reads CASSVGTSGRGADTQYF. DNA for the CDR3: TGTGCCAGCAGCGTAGGGACTAGCGGGAGGGGGGCAGATACGCAGTATTTT.

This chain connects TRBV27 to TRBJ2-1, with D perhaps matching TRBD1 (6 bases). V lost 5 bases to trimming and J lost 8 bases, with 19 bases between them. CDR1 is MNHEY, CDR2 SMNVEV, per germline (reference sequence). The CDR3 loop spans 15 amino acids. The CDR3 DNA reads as TGTGCCAGCAGTCAAAAACAGGGAAGAGGGGATGAGCAGTTCTTC. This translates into CASSQKQGRGDEQFF.

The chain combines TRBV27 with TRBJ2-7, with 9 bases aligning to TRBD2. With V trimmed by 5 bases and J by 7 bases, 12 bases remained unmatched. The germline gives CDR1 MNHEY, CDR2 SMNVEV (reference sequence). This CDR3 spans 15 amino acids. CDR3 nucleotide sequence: TGTGCCAGCAGTCCCGGGACTAGCACCCGTCTAGAGCAGTACTTC. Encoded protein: CASSPGTSTRLEQYF.

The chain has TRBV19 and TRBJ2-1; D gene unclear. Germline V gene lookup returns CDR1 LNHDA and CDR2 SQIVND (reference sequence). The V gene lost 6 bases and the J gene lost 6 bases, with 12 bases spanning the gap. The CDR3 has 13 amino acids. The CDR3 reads CASSPFLRNEQFF. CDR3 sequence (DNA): TGTGCCAGTAGCCCCTTCTTGCGCAATGAGCAGTTCTTC.